The 11 T cell receptor beta chains reported below all come from one sample, sequenced in a study of T cells after yellow fever vaccination. Via MiXCR, TCRdb re-called the 5' RACE reads, giving one row per CDR3 protein. The table has hundreds of thousands of distinct CDR3 sequences, roughly a sixth seen once. The sample in question was PBMCs, obtained before the yellow fever booster vaccination. The receptors shown here come from a man between 18 and 35 years old who received the YFV17D yellow fever vaccine.

The rearrangement links TRBV5-4 to TRBJ2-7; 9 bases fit TRBD1. The length of the CDR3 is 15 residues. Germline V gene lookup returns CDR1 SGHNT and CDR2 YYREEE (reference sequence). The J segment lost 4 bases and the V segment lost 4 bases, leaving 9 bases of the junction unmatched. This CDR3 is CASSRGTGKLYEQYV. DNA for the CDR3: TGTGCCAGCAGCCGGGGGACAGGGAAATTGTACGAGCAGTACGTC.

This clonotype was detected only a few times. The chain has TRBV12-3 or TRBV12-4 and TRBJ2-5; 9 nucleotides line up with TRBD2. This CDR3 region has 15 residues. V lost 0 bases and J lost 9; bases outside the gene matches: 8. This CDR3 is CASSLAVAGVMAQYF. The CDR3 bases are TGTGCCAGCAGTTTAGCGGTAGCGGGGGTTATGGCCCAGTACTTC.

This clonotype was observed a few times. The rearrangement links TRBV10-2 to TRBJ2-7; 7 bases line up with TRBD2. Trimming cost V 8 bases and J 3 bases; bases outside gene matches: 4. The CDR3 extends over 12 amino acids. Per the germline V gene, CDR1 is WSHSY and CDR2 is SAAADI. The CDR3 sequence is CASSSSGYEQYF. The CDR3 DNA reads as TGCGCCAGCTCGTCTAGCGGCTACGAGCAGTACTTC.

This clonotype was picked up a small number of times. The chain couples TRBV30 to TRBJ2-1; 8 bases line up with TRBD2. This CDR3 has 15 amino acids. V lost 2 bases, J lost 6 bases, and 9 bases stayed unmatched. Germline V lookup: CDR1 GTSNPN, CDR2 SVGIG (reference sequence). The CDR3 loop reads CAWSRSGGPLNEQFF. CDR3 in DNA: TGTGCCTGGAGTCGGAGCGGGGGTCCCCTCAATGAGCAGTTCTTC.

The CDR3 DNA sequence: TGCGCCAGCAGCCAGGGTAACTACAATGAGCAGTTCTTC. As protein: CASSQGNYNEQFF. The chain is built from TRBV5-1 and TRBJ2-1, with TRBD1 as a possible D gene (5 bases). The CDR3 covers 13 residues. V lost 4 bases to trimming and J lost 3 bases, with 8 bases between them. Germline V lookup: CDR1 SGHRS, CDR2 YFSETQ.

This clonotype has a handful of counts. The gene calls are TRBV5-1 and TRBJ2-3; possibly TRBD1 for D (5 bases). Germline V gene sequence: CDR1 SGHRS, CDR2 YFSETQ. Trimming pared 0 bases from V and 2 bases from J, leaving 10 bases between. The CDR3 sequence is 15 residues long. The CDR3 sequence: CASSLAVGATDTQYF. The DNA for the CDR3 is TGCGCCAGCAGCTTGGCGGTAGGGGCCACAGATACGCAGTATTTT.

J is TRBJ1-1 and V is TRBV19; 7 positions agree with TRBD1. Germline values: CDR1 LNHDA, CDR2 SQIVND (reference sequence). This CDR3 contains 15 residues. V was clipped by 5 bases and J by 1 base; unmatched bases: 7. CDR3 sequence: CASSFTRDRNTEAFF. CDR3 nucleotides: TGTGCCAGTAGTTTTACCCGGGACAGGAACACTGAAGCTTTCTTT.

Ten or more counts support this clonotype. The chain employs TRBV20-1 and TRBJ2-1; 12 bases fit TRBD2. Looked up from germline, CDR1 is DFQATT and CDR2 is SNEGSKA (reference sequence). The CDR3 extends over 16 amino acids. Trimming took 5 bases from V and 9 from J; bases not matched to a gene: 14. The DNA for the CDR3 is TGCAGTGCTCGAGGTTACCGACTAGCGGGGGACGCTGAGCAGTTCTTC. It is translated as CSARGYRLAGDAEQFF.

This clonotype has a handful of counts. V usage is TRBV3-1 and J usage is TRBJ1-5; no firm D call. CDR1 and CDR2 from the germline V gene are LGHDT and YNNKEL (reference sequence). This CDR3 spans 17 amino acids. V lost 1 base and J 0 bases, leaving 13 bases between the germline ends. The CDR3 DNA reads as TGTGCCAGCAGCCAAGGGGTCCCAGCATATAGCAATCAGCCCCAGCATTTT. Protein product: CASSQGVPAYSNQPQHF.

This chain joins TRBV5-1 and TRBJ2-3; a possible D gene is TRBD1 (5 bases). The CDR3 length is 15 residues. V was pared by 0 bases and J by 6 bases, with 14 bases between. CDR1 and CDR2 (germline): SGHRS, YFSETQ. CDR3 nucleotide sequence: TGCGCCAGCAGCTTGGTTCAGGGTGGCCGGGATACGCAGTATTTT. This codes for CASSLVQGGRDTQYF.

This clonotype was counted only a few times. The chain recombines TRBV7-9 with TRBJ2-2; D unresolved. Trimming took off 6 bases at V and 5 bases at J, with 16 bases between the two ends. Germline CDR1 is SEHNR and CDR2 is FQNEAQ (reference sequence). The CDR3 is 15 residues long. The CDR3 is CASRGSERLTGELFF. The DNA of the CDR3 is TGTGCCAGCAGGGGGTCGGAGAGATTAACCGGGGAGCTGTTTTTT.